Its frequency marks the clone carrying this TCR beta chain as medium-sized. Antigen specificity is unknown. TRB was amplified from about 270 ng of peripheral blood genomic DNA per sample. TRB rearrangements were amplified by touch-down multiplex PCR with mixed TRB-A/B primers. Following a re-call of the multiplex PCR reads, TCRdb has one entry per CDR3 protein and lacks DNA. Its listing shows about 5,000 distinct CDR3 sequences. The CDR3 covers 15 residues. The data derive from a study of T cell clusters in autoimmune cytopenias. Notes on the study in general: Exclusive TRB clusters were around 3-fold more numerous in healthy donors than in active autoimmune hepatitis. TRB repertoire shifts in secondary cytopenia and chronic lymphocytic leukemia mostly reflected lymphoma, not autoimmunity. Comparing secondary cytopenia with chronic lymphocytic leukemia showed no cluster-lack signature, apparently masked by lymphoma repertoire.

The clonotype comes from a human donor with an autoimmune cytopenia or autoimmune hepatitis (not recorded which). This sequence joins TRBV12-3 or TRBV12-4 and TRBJ1-5; the D call from TCRdb, TRBD1, cannot be confirmed without DNA. The sample comprised peripheral blood. CDR3: CASSPRQGGSQPQHF.